This T cell receptor beta chain was sequenced in a study of T cell responses to AZD1222 COVID-19 vaccine. General study results and limits: The peak T cell response came first, and repertoires were sampled only after it.

This CDR3 has 13 amino acids. The V gene's germline CDR1 is LNHDA and CDR2 SQIVND (reference sequence). V gave up 7 bases and J gave up 4 bases; unmatched junction bases: 6. The protocol was immunoSEQ multiplex PCR, while the TCRdb copy is restricted to in-frame clones and leaves out a portion. The table lists about 55,000 clones, 80% of them singletons. This clone appeared once. The antigen is unknown. The specimen comprised peripheral blood, sampled 28 days after the second AZD1222 dose. V gene TRBV19 combines with J gene TRBJ2-7; TRBD1 matches at 8 bases. The clonotype originates from an adult who received the AZD1222 COVID-19 vaccine. Here the CDR3 DNA reads TGTGCCAGTACCGGGACAGGTGGGTACGAGCAGTACTTC. This gives the protein CASTGTGGYEQYF.